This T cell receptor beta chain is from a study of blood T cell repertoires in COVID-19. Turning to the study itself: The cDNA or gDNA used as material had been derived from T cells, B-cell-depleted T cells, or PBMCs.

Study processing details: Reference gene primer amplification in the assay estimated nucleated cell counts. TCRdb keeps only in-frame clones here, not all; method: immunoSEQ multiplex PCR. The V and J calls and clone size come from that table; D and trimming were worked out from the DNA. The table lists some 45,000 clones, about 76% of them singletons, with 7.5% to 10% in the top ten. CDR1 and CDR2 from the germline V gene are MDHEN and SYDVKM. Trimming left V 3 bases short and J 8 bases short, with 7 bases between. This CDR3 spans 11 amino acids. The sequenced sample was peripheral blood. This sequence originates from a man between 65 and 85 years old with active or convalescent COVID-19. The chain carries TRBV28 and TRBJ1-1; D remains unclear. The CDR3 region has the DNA TGTGCCAGCAGTTTTGGCAGGGAAGCTTTCTTT. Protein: CASSFGREAFF.